One and the same sample provided the 24 T cell receptor beta chains below, sequenced in a study of blood T cell repertoires in COVID-19. Sequencing was performed with immunoSEQ multiplex PCR; in TCRdb, only in-frame clones are kept and a portion is missing. The sample holds 140,000 or so clones, approximately 84% seen once. Material: PBMCs or T cells enriched from blood (not recorded which). The receptor source for this set is a woman aged 50 to 65 with acute COVID-19.

The genes are TRBV30 and TRBJ1-6, with D possibly TRBD1 on 5 matching bases. Germline values: CDR1 GTSNPN, CDR2 SVGIG (reference sequence). The CDR3 totals 13 residues. The DNA of the CDR3 is TGTGCTTCAAACCGGGCGGAGGGGCCACCCCTCCACTTT. Translated: CASNRAEGPPLHF.

This chain joins TRBV30 and TRBJ2-4; 8 bases agree with TRBD1. The CDR3 sequence is 13 residues long. Germline trimming cut 3 bases from V and 9 bases from J; bases unmatched to any gene: 7. Germline values: CDR1 GTSNPN, CDR2 SVGIG (reference sequence). CDR3 amino acids: CAWSRQGAVIQYF. In DNA form, the CDR3 reads TGTGCCTGGAGCCGGCAGGGGGCTGTCATTCAGTACTTC.

The V call is TRBV11-2, the J call TRBJ2-7, with D possibly being TRBD1 (5 bases). V lost 0 bases to trimming and J lost 5 bases, with 8 bases between them. The CDR3 length is 13 residues. The V gene's germline CDR1 is SGHAT and CDR2 FQNNGV. CDR3 residues: CASSLDRRDEQYF. Written as DNA, the CDR3 is TGTGCCAGCAGCTTAGATCGCAGGGACGAGCAGTACTTC.

Judged by abundance, this clone is medium-sized. V and J are TRBV13 and TRBJ2-2; D gene unclear. This CDR3 comprises 19 residues. Deletions cut 0 bases from V and 6 bases from J, with 23 bases between. Looked up from germline, CDR1 is PRHDT and CDR2 is FYEKMQ (reference sequence). For the CDR3, the DNA is TGTGCCAGCAGCTTAGGCTTCCCGATAAAAGCCCCAATCTCCGGGGAGCTGTTTTTT. It encodes CASSLGFPIKAPISGELFF.

This chain joins TRBV4-2 and TRBJ1-6; TRBD1 agrees at 8 bases. J was trimmed by 7 bases and V by 0 bases; bases with no gene match: 5. The CDR3 spans 16 residues. Germline CDR1 reads LGHNA; CDR2 reads YNFKEQ. In nucleotides, the CDR3 is TGTGCCAGCAGCCAAGATGGGGGACAGGAGAATTCACCCCTCCACTTT. Translated, it gives CASSQDGGQENSPLHF.

The rearrangement joins TRBV16 to TRBJ2-1; 7 nucleotides align to TRBD1. CDR3 length equals 17 residues. Germline values: CDR1 KGHSY, CDR2 FQNENV. V gave up 0 bases and J gave up 12 bases; unmatched junction bases: 17. As DNA, the CDR3 is TGTGCCAGCAGCCAATCGCGAACAGGGGACCCAACCCAAGGGCAGTTCTTC. This translates into CASSQSRTGDPTQGQFF.

This sequence joins TRBV27 and TRBJ2-5; D gene ambiguous. With 8 bases removed from V and 9 bases from J, the gap between germline ends came to 10 bases. CDR3 size: 10 residues. From germline, CDR1 is MNHEY and CDR2 SMNVEV (reference sequence). CDR3 protein: CASYQRPQYF. DNA for the CDR3: TGTGCCAGCTACCAGAGGCCCCAGTACTTC.

The V gene is TRBV4-2, the J gene TRBJ2-3; D is unclear. Germline-derived CDR1 and CDR2 are LGHNA and YNFKEQ. The CDR3 is 14 amino acids. V was pared by 0 bases and J by 6 bases, with 10 bases between. The CDR3 DNA reads as TGTGCCAGCAGCCAAGATAGCAGCTTCGATACGCAGTATTTT. Translated: CASSQDSSFDTQYF.

The chain recombines TRBV28 with TRBJ2-7; possibly TRBD1 for D (7 bases). The germline V and J ends were trimmed by 2 bases and 2 bases, with 16 bases remaining between them. Germline V gives CDR1 MDHEN, CDR2 SYDVKM. CDR3 length: 16 residues. The CDR3 region is CASSLPQGGLAYEQYF. The CDR3 DNA reads TGTGCCAGCAGTTTACCTCAGGGGGGTTTGGCCTACGAGCAGTACTTC.

This clone was seen once. The rearrangement links TRBV7-2 to TRBJ2-7, with D uncertain. V was shortened by 1 base and J by 4 bases, with 14 bases between the two germline ends. Germline-derived CDR1 and CDR2 are SGHTA and FQGNSA. The CDR3 length is 15 residues. The chain's CDR3 is CASSLGLRGPYEQYF. The CDR3 DNA reads as TGTGCCAGCAGCTTAGGGCTGAGAGGTCCATACGAGCAGTACTTC.

The chain couples TRBV6-1 to TRBJ1-1; D uncertain. The germline V gene has CDR1 MNHNS and CDR2 SASEGT. V dropped 3 bases and J dropped 5 bases, with 4 bases sitting between them. The CDR3 length is 11 residues. The CDR3 loop reads CASSEYTEAFF. CDR3 nucleotides: TGTGCCAGCAGTGAGTATACTGAAGCTTTCTTT.

The chain couples TRBV5-1 to TRBJ2-1, with D possibly being TRBD1 (7 bases). The CDR3 length is 15 residues. Trimming took off 0 bases at V and 9 bases at J, with 16 bases between the two ends. Germline CDR1 SGHRS, CDR2 YFSETQ. The CDR3 region has the DNA TGCGCCAGCAGCTTGGAGGCGGGATGGACAGGTGAGCAGTTCTTC. Protein product: CASSLEAGWTGEQFF.

J is TRBJ2-5 and V is TRBV19; tentative D call: TRBD1 (5 bases). The length of the CDR3 is 13 residues. The V gene's germline CDR1 is LNHDA and CDR2 SQIVND (reference sequence). Trimming left V 5 bases short and J 3 bases short, with 10 bases between. CDR3 coding DNA: TGTGCCAGTAGTCCTGGGGCTGAAGAGACCCAGTACTTC. Translation: CASSPGAEETQYF.

The count of this clone is one. V gene TRBV4-2 combines with J gene TRBJ2-3; D may be TRBD2 (5 bases). This CDR3 region has 13 residues. CDR1 and CDR2 from the germline V gene are LGHNA and YNFKEQ. The V end was cut by 3 bases, the J end by 5 bases, with 9 bases between. The CDR3 spells CASSHTRGDTQYF. CDR3 DNA: TGTGCCAGCAGCCACACCCGGGGAGATACGCAGTATTTT.

The rearrangement uses TRBV6-5 and TRBJ1-4; D remains ambiguous. This CDR3 comprises 15 residues. Trimming pared 8 bases from V and 2 bases from J, leaving 15 bases between. Per the germline V gene, CDR1 is MNHEY and CDR2 is SVGAGI. The CDR3 here is CASGEWRATNEKLFF. The CDR3 region has the DNA TGTGCCAGCGGGGAGTGGAGGGCGACTAATGAAAAACTGTTTTTT.

This clone occurred once. This sequence joins TRBV7-9 and TRBJ2-2, with 7 nucleotides matching TRBD1. V trimming: 5 bases; J trimming: 4 bases; junction bases outside the gene matches: 10. The CDR3 is 16 amino acids. Germline V gives CDR1 SEHNR, CDR2 FQNEAQ (reference sequence). In DNA form, the CDR3 reads TGTGCCAGCAGCCCCCGACAGGGATACAGCACCGGGGAGCTGTTTTTT. Translating gives CASSPRQGYSTGELFF.

This clone was seen at least ten times. The chain uses TRBV5-4 and TRBJ2-3, with 12 bases that match TRBD2. This CDR3 spans 16 amino acids. Germline V gene sequence: CDR1 SGHNT, CDR2 YYREEE (reference sequence). V trimming: 4 bases; J trimming: 4 bases; junction bases outside the gene matches: 7. In DNA form, the CDR3 reads TGTGCCAGCAGCCAACTGACTAGCGGGAGTTCAGATACGCAGTATTTT. Its translation is CASSQLTSGSSDTQYF.

J is TRBJ2-3 and V is TRBV13, with 9 bases that match TRBD2. The CDR3 length is 16 residues. Unmatched junction bases numbered 12, after V lost 5 bases and J lost 6 bases. In germline, CDR1 is PRHDT, CDR2 FYEKMQ (reference sequence). The CDR3, as DNA: TGTGCCAGCAGCCGAAATCCAGCGGGAGGCCCTGATACGCAGTATTTT. Translation: CASSRNPAGGPDTQYF.

This chain connects TRBV2 to TRBJ1-2; 8 nucleotides align to TRBD1. Looked up from germline, CDR1 is SNHLY and CDR2 is FYNNEI. The CDR3 extends over 15 amino acids. V lost 11 bases to trimming and J lost 8 bases; unmatched junction nucleotides: 19. The CDR3 here is CAEAGQGKAKAGYTF. CDR3 sequence (DNA): TGTGCCGAAGCAGGACAGGGAAAGGCGAAGGCCGGCTACACCTTC.

This clone turned up a few times. The rearrangement joins TRBV19 to TRBJ1-5; unclear D gene. V was trimmed by 7 bases and J by 0 bases, leaving 13 bases between them. Germline V CDR1 and CDR2: LNHDA, SQIVND (reference sequence). This CDR3 region has 15 residues. CDR3 amino acids: CASIPTPYSNQPQHF. For the CDR3, the DNA is TGTGCCAGTATCCCGACACCTTATAGCAATCAGCCCCAGCATTTT.

This chain links TRBV9 with TRBJ1-1, with a weak D call TRBD1 (6 bases). V was cut by 3 bases and J by 1 base, with 13 bases left in between. Germline V gives CDR1 SGDLS, CDR2 YYNGEE. This CDR3 has 15 amino acids. CDR3 DNA: TGTGCCAGCAGCGAGGGGGGGATCGGGAACACTGAAGCTTTCTTT. Residues: CASSEGGIGNTEAFF.

The rearrangement joins TRBV19 to TRBJ2-6; 9 bases line up with TRBD1. CDR1 and CDR2 from the germline V gene are LNHDA and SQIVND (reference sequence). V lost 4 bases and J lost 0; bases outside the gene matches: 10. This CDR3 has 19 residues. The CDR3: CASSTSPGQGVSGANVLTF. CDR3 in DNA: TGTGCCAGTAGTACATCGCCGGGACAGGGAGTCTCTGGGGCCAACGTCCTGACTTTC.

V gene TRBV4-2 combines with J gene TRBJ1-3; no clear D gene. Germline CDR1 is LGHNA and CDR2 is YNFKEQ. The V gene lost 1 base and the J gene lost 6 bases, with 10 bases spanning the gap. The CDR3 length is 14 residues. The CDR3 is CASSQAGAENTIYF. As DNA, the CDR3 is TGTGCCAGCAGCCAAGCCGGTGCGGAAAACACCATATATTTT.

The V and J genes are TRBV4-2 and TRBJ1-3; no firm D call. The CDR3 covers 16 residues. The V end lost 1 base, the J end lost 0 bases, and 10 bases lay between the germline ends. Germline lookup yields CDR1 LGHNA and CDR2 YNFKEQ. The CDR3 nucleotides are TGTGCCAGCAGCCAAGTCCAGGATTACTCTGGAAACACCATATATTTT. This translates into CASSQVQDYSGNTIYF.